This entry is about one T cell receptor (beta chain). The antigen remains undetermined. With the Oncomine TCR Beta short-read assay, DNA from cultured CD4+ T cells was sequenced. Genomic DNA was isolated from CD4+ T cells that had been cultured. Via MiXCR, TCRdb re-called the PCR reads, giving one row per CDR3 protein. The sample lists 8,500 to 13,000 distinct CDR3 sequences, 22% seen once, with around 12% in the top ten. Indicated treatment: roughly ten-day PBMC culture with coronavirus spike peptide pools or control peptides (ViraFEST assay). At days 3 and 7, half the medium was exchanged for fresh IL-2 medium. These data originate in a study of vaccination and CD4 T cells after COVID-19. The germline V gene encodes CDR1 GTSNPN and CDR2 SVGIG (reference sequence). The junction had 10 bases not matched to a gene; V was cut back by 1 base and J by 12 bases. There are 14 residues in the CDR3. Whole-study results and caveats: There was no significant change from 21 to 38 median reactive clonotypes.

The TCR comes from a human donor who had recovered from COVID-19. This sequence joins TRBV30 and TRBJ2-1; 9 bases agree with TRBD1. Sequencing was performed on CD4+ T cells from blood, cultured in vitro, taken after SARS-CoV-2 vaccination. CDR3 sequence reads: CAWSGDRERLGQFF. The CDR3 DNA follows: TGTGCCTGGAGTGGGGACAGGGAGAGGCTTGGGCAGTTCTTC. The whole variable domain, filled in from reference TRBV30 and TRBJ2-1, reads SQTIHQWPATLVQPVGSPLSLECTVEGTSNPNLYWYRQAAGRGLQLLFYSVGIGQISSEVPQNLSASRPQDRQFILSSKKLLLSDSGFYLCAWSGDRERLGQFFGPGTRLTVL.